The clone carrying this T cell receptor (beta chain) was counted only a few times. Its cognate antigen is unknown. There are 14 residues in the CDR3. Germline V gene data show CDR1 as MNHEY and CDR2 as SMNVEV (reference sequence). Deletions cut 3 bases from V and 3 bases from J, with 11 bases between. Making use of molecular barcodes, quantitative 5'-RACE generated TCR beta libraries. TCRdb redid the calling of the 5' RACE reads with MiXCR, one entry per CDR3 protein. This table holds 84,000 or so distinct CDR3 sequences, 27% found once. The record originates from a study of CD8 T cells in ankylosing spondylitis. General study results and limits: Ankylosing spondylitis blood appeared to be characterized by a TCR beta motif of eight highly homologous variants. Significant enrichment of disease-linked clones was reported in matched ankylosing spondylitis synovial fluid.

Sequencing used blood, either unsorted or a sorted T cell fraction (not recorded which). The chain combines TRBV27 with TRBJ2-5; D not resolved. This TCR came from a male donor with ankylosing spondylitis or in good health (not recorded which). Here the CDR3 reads CASSFHSSEETQYF. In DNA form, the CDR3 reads TGTGCCAGCAGTTTTCATTCCTCCGAAGAGACCCAGTACTTC.